This passage covers 16 T cell receptor beta chains from one sample sequenced in a study of kidney transplant recipient with SARS-CoV-2 infection. TCRdb re-called the reads through MiXCR, storing one row per CDR3 protein. The table lists some 220,000 distinct CDR3 sequences, 29% of them singletons. Sequenced material: a blood sample, taken at baseline and on day 111 from a kidney transplant recipient. The receptors here all came from a male patient between 25 and 39 years old who had COVID-19 and was a kidney transplant recipient. Some T cells may be supplied by the graft donor.

To note about this clonotype: Possible read error: a much larger clone is one base away. The rearrangement uses TRBV3-1 and TRBJ1-1; no definite D call. V lost 5 bases to trimming and J lost 4 bases, with 23 bases between them. CDR3 length: 17 amino acids. Germline V gene lookup returns CDR1 LGHDT and CDR2 YNNKEL (reference sequence). CDR3 sequence: CASSVEPPTSIRTEAFF. The DNA of the CDR3 is TGTGCCAGCAGCGTAGAGCCTCCCACTTCAATTCGCACTGAAGCTTTCTTT.

This chain connects TRBV4-3 to TRBJ2-1; TRBD1 matches 11 bases. With 1 base clipped from V and 8 bases from J, the junction kept 7 bases outside the gene matches. The CDR3 consists of 16 residues. In germline, CDR1 is LGHNA, CDR2 YSLEER. DNA of the CDR3: TGCGCCAGCAGCCAAGTCGGACAGGGGGCGAGAGATGAGCAGTTCTTC. Its protein product is CASSQVGQGARDEQFF.

There are many counts of this clonotype. V gene TRBV19 combines with J gene TRBJ1-5; D may be TRBD1 (5 bases). Germline CDR1 is LNHDA and CDR2 is SQIVND (reference sequence). The CDR3 contains 15 residues. V was clipped by 4 bases and J by 4 bases, with 14 bases between them. The CDR3 here is CASSTRQWINQPQHF. The CDR3 DNA reads as TGTGCCAGTAGTACACGACAGTGGATAAATCAGCCCCAGCATTTT.

This clonotype was observed many times. The gene calls are TRBV7-1 and TRBJ1-2, with D uncertain. TRBV7-1 is an ORF for which the function is uncertain. Trimming took 5 bases from V and 4 from J, leaving 23 bases between them. The CDR3 runs 17 residues. The CDR3 DNA is TGTGCCAGCAGCGGCGCGTGTCACGAGGGAAAGACCTATGGCTACACCTTC. Translated: CASSGACHEGKTYGYTF.

In this sample, this clonotype turned up many times. The V gene is TRBV20-1, the J gene TRBJ2-5; TRBD1 might be the D (6 bases). The CDR3 extends over 13 amino acids. Trimming removed 1 base from V and 5 bases from J, with 11 bases in between. CDR1 is DFQATT and CDR2 is SNEGSKA in the germline V gene (reference sequence). This CDR3 is CSARGWTAETQYF. The CDR3 DNA follows: TGCAGTGCTAGAGGATGGACAGCTGAGACCCAGTACTTC.

About this clonotype itself: A much larger clonotype is one base distant, so this may be a read error. The chain combines TRBV20-1 with TRBJ2-1, with unresolved D. Germline V gene lookup returns CDR1 DFQATT and CDR2 SNEGSKA (reference sequence). CDR3 length: 11 amino acids. This chain's CDR3 is CSPRGRDEQFF. The CDR3 DNA follows: TGCAGCCCCAGAGGTCGAGATGAGCAGTTCTTC.

Worth noting for this clonotype: Just one base apart from a much larger clone, this may be a read error. The J gene is TRBJ2-7, the V gene TRBV7-6; possibly TRBD2 for D (6 bases). With 5 bases removed from V and 3 bases from J, the gap between germline ends came to 14 bases. The germline V gene has CDR1 SGHVS and CDR2 FNYEAQ. The length of the CDR3 is 14 residues. Written as DNA, the CDR3 is TGTGCCAGCAGCCCAGAGGCGGGATGCTACGAGCAGTACTTC. Protein sequence: CASSPEAGCYEQYF.

On this clonotype itself: A much larger clone differs by one base, so this may be a read error. The rearrangement links TRBV11-3 to TRBJ2-7; D perhaps matches TRBD1 (5 bases). The CDR3 totals 13 residues. Germline CDR1 SGHNT, CDR2 YENEEA. The DNA of the CDR3 is TGTGCCAGCAGCTTAGAAGGGGCTAACGAGCGGTACTTC. It translates to CASSLEGANERYF.

This clonotype came up once. A much larger clone lies one base from this, so it may be a read error. The genes are TRBV7-6 and TRBJ1-5; D not certain. Germline assignment: CDR1 SGHVS and CDR2 FNYEAQ. This CDR3 is 13 amino acids long. The CDR3, as DNA: TGTGCCAACAGCGACGGGGTAAGCCAGCCCCAGCATTTT. Its protein product is CANSDGVSQPQHF.

As regards this clonotype: At one boundary the junction diverges from the germline segment, which might be a read error. The chain is built from TRBV7-8 and TRBJ1-2; D unclear. The CDR3 has 17 residues. Germline CDR1 is SGHVS and CDR2 is FQNEAQ. CDR3 sequence (DNA): TGTGCCGGCAGCAATTCGTTGTTTACCCGAAAGACCTATGGCTACACCTTC. Amino acids: CAGSNSLFTRKTYGYTF.

Only a few counts were recorded for this clonotype. V usage is TRBV24-1 and J usage is TRBJ1-2; no clear D. CDR1 and CDR2 from the germline V gene are KGHDR and SFDVKD. There are 17 residues in the CDR3. The V end was cut by 6 bases, the J end by 4 bases, with 23 bases between. CDR3 sequence: CATSKNCSTRKTYGYTF. DNA for the CDR3: TGTGCCACCAGTAAGAACTGTAGTACCAGAAAGACCTATGGCTACACCTTC.

This clonotype has more than one count but fewer than ten. The genes are TRBV30 and TRBJ1-3; 8 nucleotides agree with TRBD1. With V trimmed by 4 bases and J by 4 bases, 3 bases remained unmatched. CDR3 length equals 13 residues. Germline CDR1 reads GTSNPN; CDR2 reads SVGIG (reference sequence). CDR3 sequence reads: CAWTRDRGNTIYF. Written as DNA, the CDR3 is TGTGCCTGGACACGGGACAGGGGAAACACCATATATTTT.

Comment on this clonotype: This clone may be a read error of a much larger clone one base away. The chain uses TRBV19 and TRBJ1-2; D is ambiguous. Germline V gene lookup returns CDR1 LNHDA and CDR2 SQIVND (reference sequence). The germline V and J ends were trimmed by 5 bases and 4 bases, with 23 bases remaining between them. The CDR3 extends over 17 amino acids. The CDR3 here is CASSSSSTNRKTYGYTF. The CDR3 DNA reads TGTGCCAGTAGTTCCTCATCGACAAATCGAAAGACCTATGGCTACACCTTC. Full variable domain (rest looked up from reference TRBV19 and TRBJ1-2): DGGITQSPKYLFRKEGQNVTLSCEQNLNHDAMYWYRQDPGQGLRLIYYSQIVNDFQKGDIAEGYSVSREKKESFPLTVTSAQKNPTAFYLCASSSSSTNRKTYGYTFGSGTRLTVV.

Concerning this clonotype: A single base separates this from a much larger clone, so it may be a read error. V gene TRBV5-5 combines with J gene TRBJ1-1; 10 nucleotides agree with TRBD1. Germline V gene lookup returns CDR1 SGHKS and CDR2 YYEKEE (reference sequence). The CDR3 is 17 amino acids. This CDR3 reads CANSLAPVDRGPTEAFF. CDR3 DNA: TGTGCCAACAGCTTGGCCCCCGTCGACAGGGGGCCCACTGAAGCTTTCTTT.

This clonotype showed up many times. The chain joins TRBV6-1 to TRBJ2-3; 10 bases map to TRBD1. The CDR3 is made up of 16 amino acids. CDR1 is MNHNS, CDR2 SASEGT, per germline. V dropped 1 base and J dropped 4; count of bases not matched to a gene: 5. In DNA, the CDR3 is TGTGCCAGCAGTGAAGATCCGGGACAGGGGTCAGATACGCAGTATTTT. Encoded protein: CASSEDPGQGSDTQYF.

In the case of this clonotype: Possible read error: a much larger clone is one base away. This chain connects TRBV28 to TRBJ1-2; TRBD1 matches 7 bases. This CDR3 contains 14 residues. Trimming took 2 bases from V and 2 from J; bases not matched to a gene: 2. In germline, CDR1 is MDHEN, CDR2 SYDVKM. Here the CDR3 reads CASSLRGGNYGYTF. CDR3 bases: TGTGCCAGCAGTTTAAGAGGGGGCAACTATGGCTACACCTTC.